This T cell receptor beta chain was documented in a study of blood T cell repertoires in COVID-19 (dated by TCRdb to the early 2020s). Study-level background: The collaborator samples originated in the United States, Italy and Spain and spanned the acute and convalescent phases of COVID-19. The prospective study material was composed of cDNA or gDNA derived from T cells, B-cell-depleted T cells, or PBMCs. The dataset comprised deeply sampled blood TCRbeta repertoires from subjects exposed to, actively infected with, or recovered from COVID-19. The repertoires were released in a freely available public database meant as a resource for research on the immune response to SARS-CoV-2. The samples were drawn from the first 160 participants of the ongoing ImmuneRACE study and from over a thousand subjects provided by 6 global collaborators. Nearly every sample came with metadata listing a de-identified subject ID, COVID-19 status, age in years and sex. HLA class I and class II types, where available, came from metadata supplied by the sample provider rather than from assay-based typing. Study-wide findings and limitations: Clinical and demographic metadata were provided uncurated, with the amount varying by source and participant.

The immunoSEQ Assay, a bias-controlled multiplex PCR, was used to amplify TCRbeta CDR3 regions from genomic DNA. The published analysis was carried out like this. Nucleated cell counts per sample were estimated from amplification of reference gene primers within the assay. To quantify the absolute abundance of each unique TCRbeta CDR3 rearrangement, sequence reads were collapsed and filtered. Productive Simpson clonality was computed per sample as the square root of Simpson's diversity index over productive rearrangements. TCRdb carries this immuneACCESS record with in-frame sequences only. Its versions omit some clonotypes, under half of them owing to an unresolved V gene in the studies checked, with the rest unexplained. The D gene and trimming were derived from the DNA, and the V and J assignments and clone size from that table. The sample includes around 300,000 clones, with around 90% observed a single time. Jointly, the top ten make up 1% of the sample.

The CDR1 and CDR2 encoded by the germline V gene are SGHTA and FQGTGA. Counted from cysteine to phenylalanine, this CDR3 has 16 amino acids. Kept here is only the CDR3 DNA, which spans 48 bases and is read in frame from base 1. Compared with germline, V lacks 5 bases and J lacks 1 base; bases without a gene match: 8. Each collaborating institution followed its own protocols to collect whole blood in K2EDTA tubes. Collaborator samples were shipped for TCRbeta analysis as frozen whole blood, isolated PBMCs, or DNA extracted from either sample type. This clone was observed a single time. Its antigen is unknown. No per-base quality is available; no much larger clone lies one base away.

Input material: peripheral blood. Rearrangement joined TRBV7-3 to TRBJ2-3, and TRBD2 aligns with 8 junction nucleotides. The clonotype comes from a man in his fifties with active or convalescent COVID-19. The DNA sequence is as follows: TGTGCCAGCAGCAGGGGGGCGGGAGGAGGCACAGATACGCAGTATTTT. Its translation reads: CASSRGAGGGTDTQYF.